This record concerns one TCR beta chain sequence. This sample was taken from a study of monozygotic twins with inflammatory bowel disease. TCRdb reprocessed the 5' RACE reads, with one entry per CDR3 protein and no DNA. The sample has a few hundred thousand distinct CDR3 sequences. This CDR3 is 16 amino acids long. CDR1 and CDR2 from the germline V gene are MNHEY and SVGEGT. Sequencing input: blood. This sequence joins TRBV6-2 or TRBV6-3 and TRBJ2-5; the D gene TCRdb calls, TRBD1, cannot be checked with no DNA. The source of this sequence is a human donor with ulcerative colitis or Crohn's disease, or a healthy co-twin of an affected twin (not recorded which). CDR3: CASSYDGTKVGETQYF.